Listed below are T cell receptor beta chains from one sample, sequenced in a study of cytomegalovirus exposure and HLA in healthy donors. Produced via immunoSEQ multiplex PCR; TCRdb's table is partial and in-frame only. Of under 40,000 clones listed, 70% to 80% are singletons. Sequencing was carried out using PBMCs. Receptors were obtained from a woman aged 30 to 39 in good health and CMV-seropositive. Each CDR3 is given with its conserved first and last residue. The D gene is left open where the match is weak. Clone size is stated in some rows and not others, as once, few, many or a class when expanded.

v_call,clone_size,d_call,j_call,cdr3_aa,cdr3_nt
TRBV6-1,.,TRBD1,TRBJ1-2,CASSPTGGSYGYTF,TGTGCCAGCAGCCCCACAGGGGGAAGCTATGGCTACACCTTC
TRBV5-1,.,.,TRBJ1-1,CASSLERDTEAFF,TGCGCCAGCAGCTTGGAGAGGGACACTGAAGCTTTCTTT
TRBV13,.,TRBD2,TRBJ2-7,CASRYSGRTYEQYF,TGTGCCAGCAGGTATAGCGGGAGGACCTACGAGCAGTACTTC
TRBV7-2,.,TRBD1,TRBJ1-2,CASSFDRANYGYTF,TGTGCCAGCAGCTTCGACAGGGCTAACTATGGCTACACCTTC
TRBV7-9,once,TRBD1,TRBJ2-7,CASTPRDRGHEQYF,TGTGCCAGCACTCCCCGGGACAGGGGCCACGAGCAGTACTTC
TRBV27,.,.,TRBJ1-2,CASSPDREYSYNYGYTF,TGTGCCAGCAGCCCTGACAGAGAATATTCTTATAACTATGGCTACACCTTC
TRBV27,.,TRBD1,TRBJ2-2,CASSYQGAGTGELFF,TGTGCCAGCAGTTATCAGGGGGCCGGCACCGGGGAGCTGTTTTTT
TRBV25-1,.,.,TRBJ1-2,CASSEFEGGYTF,TGTGCCAGCAGTGAGTTCGAGGGAGGCTACACCTTC
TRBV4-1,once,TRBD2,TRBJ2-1,CASSQWFSGREYNEQFF,TGCGCCAGCAGCCAATGGTTTAGCGGGAGGGAATACAATGAGCAGTTCTTC
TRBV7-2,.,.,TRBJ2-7,CASSARPGAWDEQYF,TGTGCCAGCAGCGCCCGGCCGGGAGCTTGGGACGAGCAGTACTTC
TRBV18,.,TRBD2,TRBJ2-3,CASSLAGATSTDTQYF,TGTGCCAGCTCACTAGCGGGAGCCACAAGCACAGATACGCAGTATTTT
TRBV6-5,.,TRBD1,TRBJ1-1,CASRRGQASEAFF,TGTGCCAGCAGAAGGGGACAGGCTTCTGAAGCTTTCTTT
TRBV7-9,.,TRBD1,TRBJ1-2,CASSLGDSYGYTF,TGTGCCAGCAGCTTAGGGGACAGCTATGGCTACACCTTC
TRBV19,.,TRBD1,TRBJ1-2,CASSPRDRVSPGYTF,TGTGCCAGTAGTCCCCGGGACAGGGTCTCTCCTGGCTACACCTTC
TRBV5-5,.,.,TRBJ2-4,CASSFSAQRGLAKNIQYF,TGTGCCAGCAGCTTTTCGGCTCAAAGAGGGTTGGCCAAAAACATTCAGTACTTC